The 18 T cell receptor beta chains given below trace back to one sample, sequenced in a study of PD-1 blockade in classical Hodgkin lymphoma. Time point reported: cycle 4 day 1 (C4D1), after 5 to 7 weeks of nivolumab. All the patients suffered relapse after autologous stem cell transplantation, and brentuximab vedotin exposure differed. Profiled with immunoSEQ multiplex PCR; TCRdb holds only in-frame clones, not every one. The sample has tens of thousands of clones, more than 70% seen once; the top ten hold 37%. The sequencing used peripheral blood mononuclear cells (PBMCs), collected before the fourth cycle of nivolumab. Receptor source: a human donor with classical Hodgkin lymphoma.

The CDR3 nucleotides read TGTGCCAGTAGTACACAAGGACAGGGTAATGAGCAGTTCTTC. Residues: CASSTQGQGNEQFF. The V gene is TRBV19, the J gene TRBJ2-1, with TRBD1 matching over 8 bases. Germline V gene sequence: CDR1 LNHDA, CDR2 SQIVND (reference sequence). The CDR3 totals 14 residues. Trimming took 4 bases from V and 7 from J; bases not matched to a gene: 6. Supplemented by reference TRBV19 and TRBJ2-1, the full variable domain reads DGGITQSPKYLFRKEGQNVTLSCEQNLNHDAMYWYRQDPGQGLRLIYYSQIVNDFQKGDIAEGYSVSREKKESFPLTVTSAQKNPTAFYLCASSTQGQGNEQFFGPGTRLTVL.

V usage is TRBV4-2 and J usage is TRBJ1-2, with D possibly being TRBD1 (5 bases). Trimming shortened V by 4 bases and J by 8 bases, and 14 bases separated the two germline ends. Germline-derived CDR1 and CDR2 are LGHNA and YNFKEQ. This CDR3 is 13 amino acids long. CDR3 in DNA: TGTGCCAGCAGCCCGGAATCAGGGCTCGGCTACACCTTC. This sequence encodes CASSPESGLGYTF.

This chain joins TRBV7-2 and TRBJ2-5; 7 nucleotides agree with TRBD1. CDR3 length: 16 residues. The trim removed 6 bases at V and 4 bases at J, leaving 14 bases unmatched. From germline, CDR1 is SGHTA and CDR2 FQGNSA. The CDR3 is CASSPNLDRERETQYF. In nucleotides, the CDR3 is TGTGCCAGCAGTCCCAACTTAGACAGGGAGAGAGAGACCCAGTACTTC.

About this clone: A junction boundary mismatches the germline segment, possibly from a read error. J is TRBJ2-4 and V is TRBV7-9; D is possibly TRBD1 (6 bases). Germline V gene data show CDR1 as SEHNR and CDR2 as FQNEAQ (reference sequence). CDR3 length: 11 residues. The CDR3 loop is CASSSRDIGTF. For the CDR3, the DNA is TGTGCCAGCAGCTCCCGGGACATTGGTACCTTC.

The chain links TRBV7-2 to TRBJ2-7; tentatively, D is TRBD1 (6 bases). V lost 2 bases to trimming and J lost 7 bases, with 9 bases between them. The CDR3 consists of 12 residues. Per germline, CDR1 SGHTA and CDR2 FQGNSA. As DNA, the CDR3 is TGTGCCAGCAGCTTATATAGGGGGGAGCAGTACTTC. Protein sequence: CASSLYRGEQYF.

V usage is TRBV11-2 and J usage is TRBJ2-5; the match to TRBD2 covers 9 bases. V gave up 2 bases and J gave up 3 bases; unmatched junction bases: 4. CDR1 and CDR2 (germline): SGHAT, FQNNGV. The CDR3 runs 15 residues. CDR3 coding DNA: TGTGCCAGCAGCTTACAAGCGGGGGGAGAAGAGACCCAGTACTTC. The encoded protein is CASSLQAGGEETQYF.

The CDR3 coding sequence is TGTGCCTGGAGCCGCGCCTCAGATACGCAGTATTTT. Its protein product is CAWSRASDTQYF. V usage is TRBV30 and J usage is TRBJ2-3, with no clear D. The CDR3 runs to 12 residues. Germline V gene data show CDR1 as GTSNPN and CDR2 as SVGIG (reference sequence). The ends were cut back, 3 bases at V and 4 bases at J, with 8 bases in the middle.

The J gene is TRBJ2-3, the V gene TRBV10-2; 9 nucleotides align to TRBD1. Germline V gene sequence: CDR1 WSHSY, CDR2 SAAADI. The length of the CDR3 is 15 residues. Trimming took 9 bases from V and 4 from J; bases not matched to a gene: 11. DNA of the CDR3: TGCGCCAGTCTTCACCGGGACAGGGTCCCAGATACGCAGTATTTT. Translation gives CASLHRDRVPDTQYF.

The chain links TRBV5-1 to TRBJ2-5; D possibly uses TRBD1 or TRBD2 (8 bases each). The V gene lost 2 bases and the J gene lost 4 bases, with 18 bases spanning the gap. The CDR3 sequence is 16 residues long. Germline values: CDR1 SGHRS, CDR2 YFSETQ. DNA of the CDR3: TGCGCCAGCAGCTTCACCTTAGCGGGGACAGGAGAGACCCAGTACTTC. This codes for CASSFTLAGTGETQYF.

The chain employs TRBV19 and TRBJ2-2; 7 bases fit TRBD1. Trimming removed 1 base from V and 2 bases from J; junction bases left unmatched: 4. The CDR3 loop spans 16 amino acids. CDR1 and CDR2 (germline): LNHDA, SQIVND (reference sequence). CDR3 amino acids: CASSIVSGGNTGELFF. DNA for the CDR3: TGTGCCAGTAGTATAGTGTCAGGGGGTAACACCGGGGAGCTGTTTTTT.

The V and J genes are TRBV27 and TRBJ1-5; 9 bases map to TRBD1. From germline, CDR1 is MNHEY and CDR2 SMNVEV (reference sequence). The trim removed 5 bases at V and 4 bases at J, leaving 6 bases unmatched. The CDR3 loop spans 15 amino acids. CDR3 nucleotides: TGTGCCAGCAGTCTACAGGGGGCCAATAATCAGCCCCAGCATTTT. Protein sequence: CASSLQGANNQPQHF.

V gene TRBV5-1 combines with J gene TRBJ2-3, with TRBD2 matching over 8 bases. With 4 bases clipped from V and 6 bases from J, the junction kept 13 bases outside the gene matches. CDR1 and CDR2 from the germline V gene are SGHRS and YFSETQ. The CDR3 has 16 amino acids. The CDR3 region is CASSLVGGLVYDTQYF. CDR3 DNA: TGCGCCAGCAGCCTAGTTGGGGGACTAGTTTACGATACGCAGTATTTT.

The CDR3, as DNA: TGTGCCAGCAGAGGGCTAGGGGGAGATACGCAGTATTTT. Translated, it gives CASRGLGGDTQYF. The chain uses TRBV2 and TRBJ2-3, with a tentative D call TRBD1 (6 bases). The V gene lost 6 bases and the J gene lost 5 bases, with 12 bases spanning the gap. The V gene's germline CDR1 is SNHLY and CDR2 FYNNEI. The CDR3 sequence is 13 residues long.

The V call is TRBV15, the J call TRBJ1-2; no reliable D call. The V end was cut by 4 bases, the J end by 3 bases, with 15 bases between. The CDR3 covers 15 residues. Germline CDR1 is LNHNV and CDR2 is YYDKDF (reference sequence). DNA for the CDR3: TGTGCCACCAGCACATTACTTAACCGGGACTATGGCTACACCTTC. Translating it yields CATSTLLNRDYGYTF.

This clone was detected only once. This chain joins TRBV28 and TRBJ1-2; D gene unclear. This CDR3 spans 16 amino acids. Germline V gene lookup returns CDR1 MDHEN and CDR2 SYDVKM. V lost 7 bases and J 5 bases, leaving 23 bases between the germline ends. The CDR3 sequence: CASTSGGSTPGYGYTF. The CDR3 DNA reads TGTGCCAGCACCTCGGGTGGGTCGACCCCGGGGTATGGCTACACCTTC.

The chain employs TRBV28 and TRBJ1-2; 7 bases map to TRBD1. The CDR3 loop spans 18 amino acids. Germline V gene data show CDR1 as MDHEN and CDR2 as SYDVKM. V dropped 1 base and J dropped 6; count of bases not matched to a gene: 17. In DNA form, the CDR3 reads TGTGCCAGCAGTTTATACGAGACCGAGGGGGCGTTATGGGATGGCTACACCTTC. It encodes CASSLYETEGALWDGYTF.

Only one count was recorded for this clone. The V and J genes are TRBV6-5 and TRBJ2-6; D is unclear. The V end was cut by 2 bases, the J end by 4 bases, with 9 bases between. The CDR3 has 15 residues. Germline CDR1 reads MNHEY; CDR2 reads SVGAGI. In DNA, the CDR3 is TGTGCCAGCAGTTACAAAGGTTCAGGGGCCAACGTCCTGACTTTC. Translation: CASSYKGSGANVLTF.

V is TRBV5-5 and J is TRBJ1-1; 7 bases are shared with TRBD1. V lost 0 bases, J lost 4 bases, and 9 bases stayed unmatched. This CDR3 region has 16 residues. From germline, CDR1 is SGHKS and CDR2 YYEKEE (reference sequence). The CDR3 DNA sequence: TGTGCCAGCAGCTTGGCTCCCGACAGGGAGACCACTGAAGCTTTCTTT. This translates into CASSLAPDRETTEAFF.